The 20 T cell receptor beta chains in this list originate from one sample, sequenced in a study of blood T cell repertoires in COVID-19. TCRdb's table, derived via immunoSEQ multiplex PCR, lists solely in-frame clones and lacks some. The sample consists of approximately 300,000 clones, roughly 87% of them appearing once. The sequenced sample consisted of peripheral blood. The receptors were sampled from a woman aged 45-65 years who had recovered from COVID-19.

The gene calls are TRBV5-1 and TRBJ1-1, with 8 bases aligning to TRBD1. The V and J ends lost 5 bases and 1 base, in that order; junction bases with no gene match: 4. Germline CDR1 is SGHRS and CDR2 is YFSETQ. The CDR3 covers 14 residues. In DNA form, the CDR3 reads TGCGCCAGCAGTCGGGGACAGGCGAACACTGAAGCTTTCTTT. It translates to CASSRGQANTEAFF.

This sequence joins TRBV5-1 and TRBJ2-7; D ambiguous. The germline V gene has CDR1 SGHRS and CDR2 YFSETQ. The CDR3 is 15 residues long. Deletions cut 0 bases from V and 2 bases from J, with 12 bases between. CDR3 nucleotide sequence: TGCGCCAGCAGCTTGGATATCCCTACCCCCTACGAGCAGTACTTC. Translation: CASSLDIPTPYEQYF.

This rearrangement joins TRBV5-1 to TRBJ1-2; 9 bases match TRBD1. V lost 2 bases and J lost 6; bases outside the gene matches: 5. The CDR3 contains 14 residues. Germline V gene sequence: CDR1 SGHRS, CDR2 YFSETQ. For the CDR3, the DNA is TGCGCCAGCAGCTTAAAGGGGACAGGGAATGGCTACACCTTC. This translates into CASSLKGTGNGYTF. Using reference TRBV5-1 and TRBJ1-2 for the parts outside the CDR3, the full variable domain is KAGVTQTPRYLIKTRGQQVTLSCSPISGHRSVSWYQQTPGQGLQFLFEYFSETQRNKGNFPGRFSGRQFSNSRSEMNVSTLELGDSALYLCASSLKGTGNGYTFGSGTRLTVV.

V usage is TRBV29-1 and J usage is TRBJ2-3; 10 bases are shared with TRBD1. This CDR3 is built from 14 residues. The germline CDR1 and CDR2 sequences are SQVTM and ANQGSEA. V was pared by 6 bases and J by 4 bases, with 7 bases of the junction left unmatched. CDR3 in DNA: TGCAGCGTGGGGGGACAGGGGTTTGCAGATACGCAGTATTTT. Residues: CSVGGQGFADTQYF.

This clone has just one count. The chain employs TRBV28 and TRBJ2-7; weak D call: TRBD1 (7 bases). Trimming cost V 4 bases and J 2 bases, with 21 bases left between them. Germline V gene lookup returns CDR1 MDHEN and CDR2 SYDVKM. This CDR3 contains 17 residues. This chain's CDR3 is CASSSSGAGGYTYEQYF. CDR3 bases: TGTGCCAGCAGTTCCTCAGGAGCAGGGGGGTATACCTACGAGCAGTACTTC.

In its sample, this clone was seen once. V and J are TRBV6-1 and TRBJ2-7; 11 bases match TRBD1. The CDR3 loop spans 15 amino acids. After removal of 3 bases from V and 3 bases from J, the junction contained 4 bases not matched to a gene. CDR1 is MNHNS and CDR2 is SASEGT in the germline V gene. DNA for the CDR3: TGTGCCAGCAGTGAGGCCGGGACAGGGGGCTACGAGCAGTACTTC. Its translation: CASSEAGTGGYEQYF.

The genes are TRBV7-2 and TRBJ2-7; D possibly corresponds to TRBD2 (6 bases). Germline CDR1 reads SGHTA; CDR2 reads FQGNSA. Trimming took off 5 bases at V and 5 bases at J, with 22 bases between the two ends. CDR3 length: 16 amino acids. CDR3 nucleotides: TGTGCCAGCAGCCCTCTAGGCCCCGGGAGTAACGACGAGCAGTACTTC. This sequence encodes CASSPLGPGSNDEQYF.

The rearrangement joins TRBV7-2 to TRBJ1-2, with 7 bases matching TRBD1. V lost 5 bases to trimming and J lost 2 bases; unmatched junction nucleotides: 2. From germline, CDR1 is SGHTA and CDR2 FQGNSA. This CDR3 spans 13 amino acids. The CDR3 here is CASSVQGNYGYTF. In nucleotides, the CDR3 is TGTGCCAGCAGCGTACAGGGGAACTATGGCTACACCTTC.

The rearrangement joins TRBV5-1 to TRBJ2-1, with 11 bases that match TRBD2. In germline, CDR1 is SGHRS, CDR2 YFSETQ. V was clipped by 1 base and J by 4 bases; unmatched bases: 7. The CDR3 consists of 17 residues. Written as DNA, the CDR3 is TGCGCCAGCAGCTTGAGTAAGGGACTAGCGGATTACAATGAGCAGTTCTTC. It translates to CASSLSKGLADYNEQFF.

This clone was recorded once. V gene TRBV28 combines with J gene TRBJ1-5; 7 positions match TRBD1. The CDR3 sequence is 14 residues long. Germline V gives CDR1 MDHEN, CDR2 SYDVKM. The junction had 9 bases not matched to a gene; V was cut back by 9 bases and J by 4 bases. CDR3 in amino acids: CASRDSLVNQPQHF. For the CDR3, the DNA is TGTGCCAGTAGGGACAGCCTAGTTAATCAGCCCCAGCATTTT.

In its sample, this clone was seen once. The chain links TRBV7-2 to TRBJ2-2, with 8 bases lining up with TRBD1. The germline V gene has CDR1 SGHTA and CDR2 FQGNSA. The length of the CDR3 is 17 residues. The ends lost 1 base at V and 0 bases at J; junction bases unmatched: 4. The CDR3 loop is CASSLVGTGSNTGELFF. The CDR3 DNA is TGTGCCAGCAGCTTAGTAGGGACAGGCTCGAACACCGGGGAGCTGTTTTTT.

The chain carries TRBV7-9 and TRBJ1-1; D ambiguous. Between the trimmed V and J ends, which lost 6 bases and 7 bases, there was a span of 12 bases. This CDR3 spans 12 amino acids. The germline V gene has CDR1 SEHNR and CDR2 FQNEAQ (reference sequence). Here the CDR3 DNA reads TGTGCCAGCAGGCCCAAGGGAGGTGAAGCTTTCTTT. Its translation is CASRPKGGEAFF.

This clone was seen more than once but under ten times. The genes are TRBV6-5 and TRBJ2-1; 8 bases match TRBD2. The germline gives CDR1 MNHEY, CDR2 SVGAGI. V dropped 4 bases and J dropped 9; count of bases not matched to a gene: 5. The CDR3 runs 13 residues. In DNA form, the CDR3 reads TGTGCCAGCAGTTCCGGGACTAGGAGTGAGCAGTTCTTC. The encoded protein is CASSSGTRSEQFF.

This clone has a single count. The V call is TRBV5-1, the J call TRBJ2-3; TRBD2 aligns across 8 bases. The V gene end was trimmed by 2 bases and the J gene end by 4 bases; junction bases not matched to a gene: 3. The CDR3 runs to 14 residues. Germline V gene lookup returns CDR1 SGHRS and CDR2 YFSETQ. The CDR3 DNA reads as TGCGCCAGCAGCTTTAGCGGGGTCGCAGATACGCAGTATTTT. It yields the protein CASSFSGVADTQYF.

CDR3 in DNA: TGTGCCAGCAGTTTAATACAGAGATTATATGGCTACACCTTC. Translating gives CASSLIQRLYGYTF. J is TRBJ1-2 and V is TRBV28; D unresolved. Trimming stripped 2 bases from V and 5 bases from J, with 12 bases between. CDR1 is MDHEN, CDR2 SYDVKM, per germline. The CDR3 spans 14 residues.

The V and J genes are TRBV19 and TRBJ2-7; TRBD2 aligns across 8 bases. This CDR3 contains 13 residues. CDR1 is LNHDA and CDR2 is SQIVND in the germline V gene (reference sequence). Unmatched junction bases numbered 1, after V lost 4 bases and J lost 2 bases. The CDR3 is CASSTGLAYEQYF. In DNA form, the CDR3 reads TGTGCCAGTAGTACGGGACTAGCCTACGAGCAGTACTTC.

The V gene is TRBV5-1, the J gene TRBJ2-4, with 8 bases identical to TRBD2. Looked up from germline, CDR1 is SGHRS and CDR2 is YFSETQ. The CDR3 extends over 16 amino acids. The junction had 12 bases not matched to a gene; V was cut back by 4 bases and J by 6 bases. CDR3 coding DNA: TGCGCCAGCAGCGCACTTAGCGGGGCCACTTTAAACATTCAGTACTTC. Its translation: CASSALSGATLNIQYF. Looking up the rest from reference TRBV5-1 and TRBJ2-4 gives the full variable domain: KAGVTQTPRYLIKTRGQQVTLSCSPISGHRSVSWYQQTPGQGLQFLFEYFSETQRNKGNFPGRFSGRQFSNSRSEMNVSTLELGDSALYLCASSALSGATLNIQYFGAGTRLSVL.

This clone showed up just a few times. CDR3: CASSESGTSPYNEQFF. CDR3 coding DNA: TGTGCCAGCAGTGAATCCGGGACTAGCCCTTACAATGAGCAGTTCTTC. The rearrangement uses TRBV6-1 and TRBJ2-1, with TRBD2 identical over 9 bases. V was pared by 2 bases and J by 4 bases, with 6 bases of the junction left unmatched. In germline, CDR1 is MNHNS, CDR2 SASEGT. The CDR3 contains 16 residues.

The rearrangement joins TRBV7-8 to TRBJ2-3; D is perhaps TRBD1 (5 bases). CDR1 is SGHVS, CDR2 FQNEAQ, per germline. V shed 4 bases and J shed 3 bases, with 17 bases lying between them. This CDR3 region has 16 residues. In DNA form, the CDR3 reads TGTGCCAGCAGCTCGCCTTGGGTCAGGGTAACAGATACGCAGTATTTT. Protein product: CASSSPWVRVTDTQYF.

This clone has only one observation. The V call is TRBV5-1, the J call TRBJ2-1; D is unclear. Per the germline V gene, CDR1 is SGHRS and CDR2 is YFSETQ. The CDR3 loop spans 15 amino acids. V dropped 0 bases and J dropped 9 bases, with 16 bases sitting between them. DNA for the CDR3: TGCGCCAGCAGCTTGGATCTCGCTAGGCAAGGTGAGCAGTTCTTC. This translates into CASSLDLARQGEQFF.